The T cell receptor beta chain under discussion was sequenced for a study of technical replicates of blood from a handful of donors. Profiled with immunoSEQ multiplex PCR; TCRdb holds only in-frame clones, not every one. Found here are 70,000 or so clones, approximately 88% of them singletons; the top ten hold 4% to 5%. The clonotype comes from a human donor in good health. Some clones in this sample may be carry-over from other donors' samples. What was sequenced was PBMCs.

The CDR3 here is CASTQRGTSRNEQFF. For the CDR3, the DNA is TGCGCCAGCACCCAACGGGGGACTAGTAGGAATGAGCAGTTCTTC. The rearrangement links TRBV10-2 to TRBJ2-1, with 8 positions matching TRBD2. Germline CDR1 WSHSY, CDR2 SAAADI. CDR3 size: 15 residues. With V trimmed by 7 bases and J by 7 bases, 12 bases remained unmatched.